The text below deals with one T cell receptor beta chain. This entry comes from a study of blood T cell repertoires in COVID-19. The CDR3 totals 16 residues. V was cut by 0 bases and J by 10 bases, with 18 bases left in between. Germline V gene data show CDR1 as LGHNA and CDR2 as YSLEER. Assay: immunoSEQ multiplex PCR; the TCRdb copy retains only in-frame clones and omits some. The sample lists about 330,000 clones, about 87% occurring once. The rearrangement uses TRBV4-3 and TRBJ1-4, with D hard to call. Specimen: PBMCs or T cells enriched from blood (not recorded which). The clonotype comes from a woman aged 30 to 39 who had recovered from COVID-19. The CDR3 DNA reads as TGCGCCAGCAGCCAAGATAGGGAGTTTAGATCGGTAAAACTGTTTTTT. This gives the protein CASSQDREFRSVKLFF.